This is a list of T cell receptor beta chains from one sample in a study. TCRdb re-called the RT-PCR reads with MiXCR, one entry per CDR3 protein. This sample has hundreds of thousands of distinct CDR3 sequences, with 12% to 15% found just once. The sequenced material came from memory CD4+ T cells from blood. The receptor source for this set is a female donor in good health, serving as a healthy control. CDR3s leave out the opening cysteine and the closing phenylalanine or tryptophan. Each record gives: V gene, J gene, CDR3 protein.

V gene: TRBV20-1
J gene: TRBJ2-7
CDR3 protein: SAPRQGISYEQY

V gene: TRBV21-1
J gene: TRBJ2-5
CDR3 protein: ASCPGGETQY

V gene: TRBV7-9
J gene: TRBJ2-3
CDR3 protein: ASSPLGTSGADTQY

V gene: TRBV6-5
J gene: TRBJ2-7
CDR3 protein: ASSSVYGQRTYEQY

V gene: TRBV7-3
J gene: TRBJ2-1
CDR3 protein: ASSLTQLAGATEQF

V gene: TRBV4-1
J gene: TRBJ1-1
CDR3 protein: ASSLQRNSDTEAF

V gene: TRBV29-1
J gene: TRBJ1-6
CDR3 protein: SVGDEGSSPLH

V gene: TRBV24-1
J gene: TRBJ2-3
CDR3 protein: ATRAASTDTQY

V gene: TRBV6-5
J gene: TRBJ1-3
CDR3 protein: ASSYSMHQNPGNTIY

V gene: TRBV20-1
J gene: TRBJ2-7
CDR3 protein: SAHDGPGEKY

V gene: TRBV29-1
J gene: TRBJ1-2
CDR3 protein: SVPHQNYGYT

V gene: TRBV6-2/TRBV6-3
J gene: TRBJ2-5
CDR3 protein: ASSQTVQTQY

V gene: TRBV18
J gene: TRBJ2-5
CDR3 protein: ASSPNGRAQETQY

V gene: TRBV5-1
J gene: TRBJ2-3
CDR3 protein: ASSLAINTDTQY

V gene: TRBV7-9
J gene: TRBJ2-1
CDR3 protein: ASSPRGQGFDEQF

V gene: TRBV9
J gene: TRBJ1-5
CDR3 protein: ASSVGTEETPQH

V gene: TRBV7-2
J gene: TRBJ1-5
CDR3 protein: ASSRRGQPQH